This T cell receptor beta chain is drawn from a study of OX40 agonist ivuxolimab in advanced cancers. CDR3 length equals 15 residues. CDR1 is MNHEY and CDR2 is SMNVEV in the germline V gene (reference sequence). Trimming stripped 3 bases from V and 2 bases from J, with 12 bases between. Assay used: immunoSEQ multiplex PCR; TCRdb lists only in-frame clones, some missing. Here the sample spans about 73,000 clones, around 85% being singletons. The specimen comprised CD4+ or CD8+ T cells sorted from blood, sampled in a trial of the OX40 agonist ivuxolimab. The sequence derives from an adult with an advanced solid tumor such as melanoma, head and neck, liver or kidney cancer. The V and J genes are TRBV27 and TRBJ2-3; TRBD1 is a possible D gene (6 bases). In DNA form, the CDR3 reads TGTGCCAGCAGTTTTTATACAGGGATCACAGATACGCAGTATTTT. It codes for CASSFYTGITDTQYF.